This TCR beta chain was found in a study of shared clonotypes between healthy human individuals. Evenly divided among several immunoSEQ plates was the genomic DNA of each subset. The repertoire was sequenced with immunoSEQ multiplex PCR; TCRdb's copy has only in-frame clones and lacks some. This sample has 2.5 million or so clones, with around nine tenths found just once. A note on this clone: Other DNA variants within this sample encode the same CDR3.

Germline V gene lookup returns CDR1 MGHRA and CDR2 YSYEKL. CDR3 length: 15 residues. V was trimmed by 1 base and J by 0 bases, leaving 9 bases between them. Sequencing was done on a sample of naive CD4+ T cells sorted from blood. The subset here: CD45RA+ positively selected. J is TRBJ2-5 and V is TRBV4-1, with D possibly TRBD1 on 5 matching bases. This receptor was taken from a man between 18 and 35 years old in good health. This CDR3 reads CASSQGDRDQETQYF. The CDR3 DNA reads TGCGCCAGCAGCCAAGGCGACAGAGACCAAGAGACCCAGTACTTC.